This T cell receptor (beta chain) comes out of a study of Tregs in tolerant kidney transplant recipients. Study-wide findings and caveats: The most relevant donor-specific Treg TCRbeta repertoire apparently came from expansion with activated donor B cells. For some patients, primers changed over time, blocking nucleotide-level comparison.

Concerning this clone: Its antigen remains unidentified.

The method was immunoSEQ multiplex PCR; TCRdb's version includes in-frame clones alone and lacks a portion of them. In the table there are roughly 99,000 clones, approximately 94% of which are singletons. The CDR3 contains 15 residues. In germline, CDR1 is MNHNS, CDR2 SASEGT. V lost 6 bases, J lost 0 bases, and 12 bases lay in between. The material was CD4+ T cells from blood, obtained before the transplant. This chain links TRBV6-1 with TRBJ1-5; the D gene is possibly TRBD1 (6 bases). The source of this sequence is a human donor who received a combined kidney and bone marrow transplant. This CDR3 is CASRSGEYSNQPQHF. In DNA, the CDR3 is TGTGCCAGCAGGTCAGGGGAATATAGCAATCAGCCCCAGCATTTT.